One sample yielded the 8 T cell receptor beta chains listed below, sequenced in a study of blood T cell repertoires in COVID-19. Produced via immunoSEQ multiplex PCR; TCRdb's table is partial and in-frame only. In the table there are 350,000 to 550,000 clones, approximately 90% of which are singletons. What was sequenced was peripheral blood. The receptor set was obtained from a woman aged 25-40 years with acute or convalescent COVID-19.

The chain links TRBV19 to TRBJ1-5, with D unresolved. Deletions cut 2 bases from V and 3 bases from J, with 11 bases between. CDR1 is LNHDA and CDR2 is SQIVND in the germline V gene (reference sequence). This CDR3 comprises 15 residues. The CDR3 sequence is CASSIMGTTNQPQHF. The CDR3 bases are TGTGCCAGTAGTATAATGGGCACAACCAATCAGCCCCAGCATTTT.

The chain carries TRBV3-1 (or the pseudogene TRBV3-2) and TRBJ2-7, with D possibly matching TRBD1 (5 bases). The germline V and J ends were trimmed by 4 bases and 3 bases, with 19 bases remaining between them. Germline V CDR1 and CDR2: LGHDT, YNNKEL (reference sequence). This CDR3 region has 16 residues. CDR3 residues: CASSPLKGPQHYEQYF. As DNA, the CDR3 is TGTGCCAGCAGCCCCCTTAAGGGGCCCCAACACTACGAGCAGTACTTC.

This chain links TRBV27 with TRBJ1-6; tentative D call: TRBD1 (5 bases). Germline V gene lookup returns CDR1 MNHEY and CDR2 SMNVEV (reference sequence). V lost 3 bases and J 10 bases, leaving 13 bases between the germline ends. CDR3 length equals 14 residues. This CDR3 is CASSFQGDGSPLHF. CDR3 DNA: TGTGCCAGCAGTTTTCAGGGTGATGGGTCACCCCTCCACTTT.

This sequence joins TRBV27 and TRBJ1-2; D gene uncertain. Germline CDR1 reads MNHEY; CDR2 reads SMNVEV (reference sequence). This CDR3 is 17 amino acids long. V lost 0 bases and J 6 bases, leaving 20 bases between the germline ends. DNA for the CDR3: TGTGCCAGCAGTTTATCGCCTCCAGGAGGGAGGTTTGATGGCTACACCTTC. Protein: CASSLSPPGGRFDGYTF.

This clone was picked up one time. For the CDR3, the DNA is TGTGCCAGCAGCCAAGAAATAGGGGGAACAGATACGCAGTATTTT. This codes for CASSQEIGGTDTQYF. The V and J genes are TRBV4-2 and TRBJ2-3, with D possibly being TRBD1 (6 bases). CDR1 LGHNA and CDR2 YNFKEQ come from the germline V gene. V was cut by 0 bases and J by 3 bases, with 10 bases left in between. CDR3 size: 15 residues.

Notes on this clone: The same CDR3 is also encoded by other DNA sequences in this sample. V and J are TRBV4-1 and TRBJ2-1; D is uncertain. The CDR3 totals 13 residues. V was clipped by 0 bases and J by 5 bases, with 5 bases between them. The germline V gene has CDR1 MGHRA and CDR2 YSYEKL. For the CDR3, the DNA is TGCGCCAGCAGCCAAGACCCAGACAATGAGCAGTTCTTC. Amino acid sequence: CASSQDPDNEQFF.

This clone was recorded only once. V and J are TRBV6-6 and TRBJ1-3; D is unresolved. The CDR3 length is 15 residues. Trimming took off 6 bases at V and 0 bases at J, with 12 bases between the two ends. CDR1 is MNHNY and CDR2 is SVGAGI in the germline V gene (reference sequence). CDR3 DNA sequence: TGTGCCAGCAGCTCTACCCGCATCTCTGGAAACACCATATATTTT. Residues: CASSSTRISGNTIYF.

The rearrangement uses TRBV20-1 and TRBJ2-3, with D possibly TRBD2 on 5 matching bases. The germline V and J ends were trimmed by 2 bases and 9 bases, with 9 bases remaining between them. The CDR3 covers 11 residues. CDR1 and CDR2 (germline): DFQATT, SNEGSKA (reference sequence). The DNA of the CDR3 is TGCAGTGCTAGACCCGGGAACACGCAGTATTTT. Residues: CSARPGNTQYF.